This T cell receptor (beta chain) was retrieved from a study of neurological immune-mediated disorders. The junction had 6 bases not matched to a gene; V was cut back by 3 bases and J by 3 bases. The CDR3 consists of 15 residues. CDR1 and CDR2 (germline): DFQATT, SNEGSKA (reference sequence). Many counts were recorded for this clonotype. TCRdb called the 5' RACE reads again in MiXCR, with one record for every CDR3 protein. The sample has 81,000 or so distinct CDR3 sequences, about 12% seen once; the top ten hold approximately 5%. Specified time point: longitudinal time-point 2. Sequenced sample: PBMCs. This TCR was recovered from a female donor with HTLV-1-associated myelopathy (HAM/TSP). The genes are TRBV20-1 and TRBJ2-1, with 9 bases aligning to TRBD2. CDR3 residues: CSASPSSGSYNEQFF. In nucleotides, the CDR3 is TGCAGTGCTAGCCCGAGTAGCGGGAGCTACAATGAGCAGTTCTTC.